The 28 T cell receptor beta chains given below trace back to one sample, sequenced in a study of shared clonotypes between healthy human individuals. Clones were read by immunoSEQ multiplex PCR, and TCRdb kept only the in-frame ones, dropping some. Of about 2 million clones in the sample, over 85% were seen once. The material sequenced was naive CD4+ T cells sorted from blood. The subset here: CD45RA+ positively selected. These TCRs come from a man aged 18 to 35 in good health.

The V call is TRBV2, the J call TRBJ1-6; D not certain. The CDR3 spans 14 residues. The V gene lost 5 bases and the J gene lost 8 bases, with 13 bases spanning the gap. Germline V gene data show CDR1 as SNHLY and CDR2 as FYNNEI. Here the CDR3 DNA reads TGTGCCAGCAGTTGGAGGAGACTTGATTCACCCCTCCACTTT. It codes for CASSWRRLDSPLHF.

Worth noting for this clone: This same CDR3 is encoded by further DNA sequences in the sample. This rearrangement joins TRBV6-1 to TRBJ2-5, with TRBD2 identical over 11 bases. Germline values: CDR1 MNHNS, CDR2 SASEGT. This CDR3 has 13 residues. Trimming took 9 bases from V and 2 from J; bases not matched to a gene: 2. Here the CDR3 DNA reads TGTGCCAGTCGACTAGCGGGACAAGAGACCCAGTACTTC. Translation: CASRLAGQETQYF.

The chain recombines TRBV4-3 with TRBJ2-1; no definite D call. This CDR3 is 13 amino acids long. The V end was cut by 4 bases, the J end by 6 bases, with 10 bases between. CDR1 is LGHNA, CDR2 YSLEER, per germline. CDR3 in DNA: TGCGCCAGCAGCCGAAAAACCGGCAATGAGCAGTTCTTC. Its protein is CASSRKTGNEQFF.

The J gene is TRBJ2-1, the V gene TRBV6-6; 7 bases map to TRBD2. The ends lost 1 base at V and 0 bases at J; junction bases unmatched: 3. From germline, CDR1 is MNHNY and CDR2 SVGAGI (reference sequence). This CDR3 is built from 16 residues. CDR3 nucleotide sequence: TGTGCCAGCAGTTACTTAGGCGGGAGCTCCTACAATGAGCAGTTCTTC. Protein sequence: CASSYLGGSSYNEQFF.

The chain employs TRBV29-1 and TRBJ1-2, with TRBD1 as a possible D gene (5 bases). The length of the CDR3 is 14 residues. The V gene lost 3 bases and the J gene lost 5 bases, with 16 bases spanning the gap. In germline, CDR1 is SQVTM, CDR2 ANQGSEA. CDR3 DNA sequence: TGCAGCGTTGAGGGGGAGGGAAGAAGTTATGGCTACACCTTC. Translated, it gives CSVEGEGRSYGYTF.

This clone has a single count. The CDR3 loop reads CASRRGGGELFF. DNA of the CDR3: TGTGCCAGCAGGAGGGGAGGCGGGGAGCTGTTTTTT. The chain combines TRBV28 with TRBJ2-2; D perhaps matches TRBD2 (6 bases). Germline V gene lookup returns CDR1 MDHEN and CDR2 SYDVKM. V lost 6 bases and J lost 7, with 9 bases in between. The CDR3 loop spans 12 amino acids.

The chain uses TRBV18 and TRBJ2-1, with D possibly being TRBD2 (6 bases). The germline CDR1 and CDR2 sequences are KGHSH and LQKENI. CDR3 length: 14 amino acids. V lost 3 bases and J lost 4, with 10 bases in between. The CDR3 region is CASSPEGNYNEQFF. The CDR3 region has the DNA TGTGCCAGCTCACCGGAGGGGAATTACAATGAGCAGTTCTTC.

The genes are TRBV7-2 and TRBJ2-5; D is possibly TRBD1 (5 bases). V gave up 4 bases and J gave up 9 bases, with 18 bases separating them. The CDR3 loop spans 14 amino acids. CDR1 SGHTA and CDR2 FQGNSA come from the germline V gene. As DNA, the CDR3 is TGTGCCAGCAGCTCACAGACAGACCTAATGTCCCAGTACTTC. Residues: CASSSQTDLMSQYF.

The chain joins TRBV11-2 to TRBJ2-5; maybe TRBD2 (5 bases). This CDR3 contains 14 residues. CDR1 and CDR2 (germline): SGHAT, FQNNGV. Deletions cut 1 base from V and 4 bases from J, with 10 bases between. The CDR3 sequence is CASSLVGSGETQYF. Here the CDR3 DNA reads TGTGCCAGCAGCTTAGTGGGGAGTGGAGAGACCCAGTACTTC.

The CDR3, as DNA: TGTGCCAGCAGCCCACCGGGACAGGGGCACTATGGCTACACCTTC. Translated, it gives CASSPPGQGHYGYTF. This chain uses TRBV7-9 with TRBJ1-2; 10 bases are a match to TRBD1. J was trimmed by 3 bases and V by 5 bases; bases with no gene match: 6. CDR3 length: 15 amino acids. Germline CDR1 and CDR2: SEHNR and FQNEAQ (reference sequence).

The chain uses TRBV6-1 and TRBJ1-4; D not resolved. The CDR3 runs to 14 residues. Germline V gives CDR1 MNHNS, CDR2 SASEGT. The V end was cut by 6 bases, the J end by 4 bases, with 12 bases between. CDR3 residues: CASSQRGSNEKLFF. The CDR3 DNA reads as TGTGCCAGCAGCCAAAGAGGGAGTAATGAAAAACTGTTTTTT.

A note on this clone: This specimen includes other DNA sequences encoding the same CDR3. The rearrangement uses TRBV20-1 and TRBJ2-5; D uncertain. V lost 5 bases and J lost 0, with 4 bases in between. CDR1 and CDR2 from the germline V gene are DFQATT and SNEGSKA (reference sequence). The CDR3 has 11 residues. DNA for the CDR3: TGCAGTGCTGGACACCAAGAGACCCAGTACTTC. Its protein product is CSAGHQETQYF.

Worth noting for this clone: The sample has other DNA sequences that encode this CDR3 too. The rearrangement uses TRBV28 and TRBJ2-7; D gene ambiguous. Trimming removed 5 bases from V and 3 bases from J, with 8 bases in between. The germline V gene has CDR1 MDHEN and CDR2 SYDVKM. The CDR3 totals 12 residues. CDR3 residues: CASSLINYEQYF. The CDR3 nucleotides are TGTGCCAGCAGTCTAATTAACTACGAGCAGTACTTC.

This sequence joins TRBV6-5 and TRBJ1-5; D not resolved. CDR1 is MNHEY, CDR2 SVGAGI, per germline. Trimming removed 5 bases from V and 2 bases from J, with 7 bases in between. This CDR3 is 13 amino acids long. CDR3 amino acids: CASSIERNQPQHF. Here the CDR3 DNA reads TGTGCCAGCAGTATAGAGCGCAATCAGCCCCAGCATTTT.

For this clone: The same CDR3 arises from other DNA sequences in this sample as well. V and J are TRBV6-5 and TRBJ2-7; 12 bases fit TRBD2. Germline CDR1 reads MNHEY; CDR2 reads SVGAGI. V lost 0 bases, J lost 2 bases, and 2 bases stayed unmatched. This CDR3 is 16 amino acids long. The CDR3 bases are TGTGCCAGCAGTTACTCAAGACTAGCGGGAGCCTACGAGCAGTACTTC. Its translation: CASSYSRLAGAYEQYF.

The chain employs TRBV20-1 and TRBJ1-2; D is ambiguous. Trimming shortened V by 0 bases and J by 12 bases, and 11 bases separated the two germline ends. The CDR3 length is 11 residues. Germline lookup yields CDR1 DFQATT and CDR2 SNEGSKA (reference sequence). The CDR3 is CSARDFGSHTF. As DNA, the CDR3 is TGCAGTGCTAGAGATTTTGGGTCTCACACCTTC.

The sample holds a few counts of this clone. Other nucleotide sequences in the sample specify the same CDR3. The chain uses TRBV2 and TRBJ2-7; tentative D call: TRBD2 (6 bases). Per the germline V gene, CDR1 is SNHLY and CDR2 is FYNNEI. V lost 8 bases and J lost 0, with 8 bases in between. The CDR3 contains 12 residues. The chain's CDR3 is CASGGSSYEQYF. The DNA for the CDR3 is TGTGCCAGCGGGGGGAGCTCCTACGAGCAGTACTTC.

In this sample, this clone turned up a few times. DNA for the CDR3: TGTGCCAGCAGCTTAGAGGACAGGGGCAATCAGCCCCAGCATTTT. This translates into CASSLEDRGNQPQHF. The chain combines TRBV7-2 with TRBJ1-5; 8 positions match TRBD1. The CDR3 extends over 15 amino acids. J was trimmed by 2 bases and V by 1 base; bases with no gene match: 1. Germline CDR1 and CDR2: SGHTA and FQGNSA.

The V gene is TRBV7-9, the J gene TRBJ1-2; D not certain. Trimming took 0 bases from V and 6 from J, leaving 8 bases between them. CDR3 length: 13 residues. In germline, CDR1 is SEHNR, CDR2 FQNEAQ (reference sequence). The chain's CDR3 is CASSLAPVNGYTF. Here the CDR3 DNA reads TGTGCCAGCAGCTTAGCCCCGGTCAATGGCTACACCTTC.

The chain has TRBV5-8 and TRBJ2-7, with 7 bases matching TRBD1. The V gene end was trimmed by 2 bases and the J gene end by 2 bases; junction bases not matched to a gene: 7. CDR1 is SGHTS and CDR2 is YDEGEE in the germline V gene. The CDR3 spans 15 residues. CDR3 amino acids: CASSFGKGATYEQYF. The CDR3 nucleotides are TGTGCCAGCAGCTTTGGAAAGGGGGCGACCTACGAGCAGTACTTC.

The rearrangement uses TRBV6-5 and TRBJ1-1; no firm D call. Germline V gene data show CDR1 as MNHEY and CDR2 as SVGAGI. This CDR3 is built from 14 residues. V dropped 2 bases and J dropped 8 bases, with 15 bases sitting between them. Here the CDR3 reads CASSYAQIKREAFF. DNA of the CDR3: TGTGCCAGCAGTTACGCGCAGATTAAGAGGGAAGCTTTCTTT.

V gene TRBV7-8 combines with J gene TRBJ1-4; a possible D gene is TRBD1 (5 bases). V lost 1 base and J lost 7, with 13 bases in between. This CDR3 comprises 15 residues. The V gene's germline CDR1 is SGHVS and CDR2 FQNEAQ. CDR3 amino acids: CASSLVGGLGEKLFF. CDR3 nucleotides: TGTGCCAGCAGCTTAGTTGGGGGTCTGGGTGAAAAACTGTTTTTT.

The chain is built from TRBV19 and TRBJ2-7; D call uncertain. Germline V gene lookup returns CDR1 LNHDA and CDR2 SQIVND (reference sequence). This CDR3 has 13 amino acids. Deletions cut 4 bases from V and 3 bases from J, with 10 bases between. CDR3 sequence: CASSNDGGYEQYF. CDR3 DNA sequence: TGTGCCAGTAGTAACGACGGCGGCTACGAGCAGTACTTC.

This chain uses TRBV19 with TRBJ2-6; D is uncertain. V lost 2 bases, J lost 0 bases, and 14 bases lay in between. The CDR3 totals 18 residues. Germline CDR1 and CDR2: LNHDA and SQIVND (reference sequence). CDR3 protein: CASSISWMYSSGANVLTF. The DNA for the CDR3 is TGTGCCAGTAGTATAAGTTGGATGTACTCCTCTGGGGCCAACGTCCTGACTTTC.

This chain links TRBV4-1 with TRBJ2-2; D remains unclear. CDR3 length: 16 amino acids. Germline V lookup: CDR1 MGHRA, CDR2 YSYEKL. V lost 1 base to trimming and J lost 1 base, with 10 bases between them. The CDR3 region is CASSQAATRNTGELFF. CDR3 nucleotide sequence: TGCGCCAGCAGCCAAGCCGCGACAAGGAACACCGGGGAGCTGTTTTTT.

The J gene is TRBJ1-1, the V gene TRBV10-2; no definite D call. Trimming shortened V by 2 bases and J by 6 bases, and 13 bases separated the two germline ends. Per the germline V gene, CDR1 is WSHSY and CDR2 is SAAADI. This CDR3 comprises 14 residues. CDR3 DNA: TGCGCCAGCAGTGAGATGGCGGCCCGGGCTGAAGCTTTCTTT. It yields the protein CASSEMAARAEAFF.

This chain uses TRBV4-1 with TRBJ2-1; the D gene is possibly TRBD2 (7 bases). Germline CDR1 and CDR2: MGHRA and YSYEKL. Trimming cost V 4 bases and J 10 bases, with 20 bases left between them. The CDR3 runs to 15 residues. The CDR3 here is CASSPEGGVLGEQFF. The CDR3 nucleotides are TGCGCCAGCAGCCCAGAGGGGGGGGTGCTAGGAGAGCAGTTCTTC.

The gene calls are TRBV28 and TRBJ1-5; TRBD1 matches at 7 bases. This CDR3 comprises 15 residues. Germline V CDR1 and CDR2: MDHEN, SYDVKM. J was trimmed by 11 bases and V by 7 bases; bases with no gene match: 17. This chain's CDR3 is CASKNSGTEDKAQHF. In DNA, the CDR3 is TGTGCCAGCAAGAACTCCGGGACAGAAGACAAGGCCCAGCATTTT.